Detailed here is one T cell receptor beta chain. This sample was included in a study of shared clonotypes between healthy human individuals. Those who donated, Caucasian adults without exception, all lived in Nashville, Tennessee. Assay used: immunoSEQ multiplex PCR; TCRdb lists only in-frame clones, some missing. The sample shows millions of clones, roughly 93% of them seen only once. V was clipped by 5 bases and J by 4 bases, with 17 bases between them. This CDR3 contains 15 residues. Per germline, CDR1 SEHNR and CDR2 FQNEAQ (reference sequence). The sequenced sample was naive CD4+ T cells from PBMCs. Subset defined: CD45RA+ positively selected. The rearrangement joins TRBV7-9 to TRBJ1-2; no clear D gene. The origin of this receptor is a man between 18 and 35 years old in good health. Some clones in this sample may be carry-over from other donors' samples. The DNA for the CDR3 is TGTGCCAGCAGCCAACCCCCAACAGCGTTCTATGGCTACACCTTC. The encoded protein is CASSQPPTAFYGYTF.